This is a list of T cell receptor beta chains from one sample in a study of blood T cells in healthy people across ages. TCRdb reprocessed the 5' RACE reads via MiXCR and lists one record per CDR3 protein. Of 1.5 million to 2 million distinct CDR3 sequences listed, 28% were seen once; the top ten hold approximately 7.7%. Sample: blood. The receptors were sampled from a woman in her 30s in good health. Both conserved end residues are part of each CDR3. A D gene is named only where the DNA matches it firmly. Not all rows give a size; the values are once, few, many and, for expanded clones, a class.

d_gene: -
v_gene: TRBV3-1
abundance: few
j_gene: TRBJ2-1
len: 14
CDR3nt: TGTGCCAGCAGCCAAGGGGGTGGCGAGGATGAGCAGTTCTTC
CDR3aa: CASSQGGGEDEQFF

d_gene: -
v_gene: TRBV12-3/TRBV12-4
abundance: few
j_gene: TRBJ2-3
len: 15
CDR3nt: TGTGCCAGCAGTTTGCTCCTCCGCGGCACAGATACCAAGTATTTT
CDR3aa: CASSLLLRGTDTKYF

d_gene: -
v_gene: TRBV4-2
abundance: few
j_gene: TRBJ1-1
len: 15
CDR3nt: TGTGCCAGCAGCCAAGGGGACCACACGGACACTGAAGCTTTCTTT
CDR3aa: CASSQGDHTDTEAFF

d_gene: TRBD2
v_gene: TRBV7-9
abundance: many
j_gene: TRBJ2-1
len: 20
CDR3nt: TGTGCCAGCAGCTCTCCCGGAGGGGCTAGCGGGGGGAGCTCCTACAATGAGCAGTTCTTC
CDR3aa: CASSSPGGASGGSSYNEQFF

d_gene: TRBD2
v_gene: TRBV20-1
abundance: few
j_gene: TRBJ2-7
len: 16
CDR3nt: TGCAGTGCTAGAGTGAAAGCGGGGGGCCTAGTATACGAGCAGTACTTC
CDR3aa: CSARVKAGGLVYEQYF

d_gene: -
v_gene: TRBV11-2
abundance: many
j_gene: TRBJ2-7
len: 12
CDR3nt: TGTGCCAGCAGCCAAGAGGGTGTGTTGCCGTACTTC
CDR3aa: CASSQEGVLPYF

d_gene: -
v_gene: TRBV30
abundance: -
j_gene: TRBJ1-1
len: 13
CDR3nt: TGTGCCTGGACGTCTGGCAGGAGGGGTAAAGCTTTCTTT
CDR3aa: CAWTSGRRGKAFF

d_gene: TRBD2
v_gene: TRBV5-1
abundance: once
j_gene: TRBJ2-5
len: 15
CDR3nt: TGCGCCAACAGCCCTAGCGGGAGGAGCCAAGAGACCCAGTACTTC
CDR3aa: CANSPSGRSQETQYF

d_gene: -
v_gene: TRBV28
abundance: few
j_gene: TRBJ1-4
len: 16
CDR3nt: TGTGCCAGCAGTTCCCATGACACCGCAACTAATGAAAAACTGTTTTTT
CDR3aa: CASSSHDTATNEKLFF

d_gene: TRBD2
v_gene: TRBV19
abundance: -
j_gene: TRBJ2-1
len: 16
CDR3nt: TGTGCCAGTAGTCCGCCGGGACTAGCGGGGCACAATGAGCGGTTCTTC
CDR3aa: CASSPPGLAGHNERFF

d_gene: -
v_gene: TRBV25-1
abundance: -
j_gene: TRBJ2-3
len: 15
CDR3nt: TGTGCCAGCAGCCCCTCGGATAGGAGCACAGATACGCAGTATTTT
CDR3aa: CASSPSDRSTDTQYF

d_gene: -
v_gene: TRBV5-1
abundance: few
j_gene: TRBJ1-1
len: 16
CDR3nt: TGCGCCAGCAGCCCCGAACCCGGACAACAGAACACTGAAGCTTTCTTT
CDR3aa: CASSPEPGQQNTEAFF

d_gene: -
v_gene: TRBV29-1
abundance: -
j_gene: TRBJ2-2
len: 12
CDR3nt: TGCAGCGTTTTAGGAAACACCGGGGAGCTGTTTTTT
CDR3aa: CSVLGNTGELFF

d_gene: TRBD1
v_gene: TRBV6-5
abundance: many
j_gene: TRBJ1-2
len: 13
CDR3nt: TGTGCCAGCAGGCAGACAGGGTCCTATGGCTACACCTTC
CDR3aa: CASRQTGSYGYTF

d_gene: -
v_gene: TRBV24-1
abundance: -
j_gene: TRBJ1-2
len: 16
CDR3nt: TGTGCCACCAGTGATTCCTTCGCGACAGACAACTATGGCTACACCTTC
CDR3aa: CATSDSFATDNYGYTF

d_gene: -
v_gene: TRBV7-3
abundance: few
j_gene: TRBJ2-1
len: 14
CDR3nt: TGTGCCACCAGATCGACCGGGACACCAAATGAGCAGTTCTTC
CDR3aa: CATRSTGTPNEQFF

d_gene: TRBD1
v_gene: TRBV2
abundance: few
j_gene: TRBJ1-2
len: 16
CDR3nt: TGTGCCAGCAGTGTATCGAGGGACAGGATAGTCTATGGCTACACCTTC
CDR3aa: CASSVSRDRIVYGYTF

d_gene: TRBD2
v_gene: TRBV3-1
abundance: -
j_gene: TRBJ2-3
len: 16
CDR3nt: TGTGCCAGCAGCCTCCGACGGGCGGGGGTCACAGATACGCAGTATTTT
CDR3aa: CASSLRRAGVTDTQYF

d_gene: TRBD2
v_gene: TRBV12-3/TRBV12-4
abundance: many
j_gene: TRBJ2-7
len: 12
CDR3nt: TGTGCCAGCAGTCAGCGGGGCTACGAGCAGTACTTC
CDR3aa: CASSQRGYEQYF

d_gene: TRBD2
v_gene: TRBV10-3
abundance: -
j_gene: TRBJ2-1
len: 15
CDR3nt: TGTGCCATCAGTGAGGGACTAGCGGGAGTAAATGAGCAGTTCTTC
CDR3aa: CAISEGLAGVNEQFF

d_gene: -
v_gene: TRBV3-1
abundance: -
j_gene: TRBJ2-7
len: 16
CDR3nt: TGTGCCAGCAGCCAAGATCTGAGGGGGAAGGCCTACGAGCGGTACTTC
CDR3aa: CASSQDLRGKAYERYF

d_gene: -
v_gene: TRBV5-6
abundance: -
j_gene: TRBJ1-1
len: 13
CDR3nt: TGTGCCAGCAAGGGGTTCGCGAACACTGAAGCTTTCTTT
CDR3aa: CASKGFANTEAFF